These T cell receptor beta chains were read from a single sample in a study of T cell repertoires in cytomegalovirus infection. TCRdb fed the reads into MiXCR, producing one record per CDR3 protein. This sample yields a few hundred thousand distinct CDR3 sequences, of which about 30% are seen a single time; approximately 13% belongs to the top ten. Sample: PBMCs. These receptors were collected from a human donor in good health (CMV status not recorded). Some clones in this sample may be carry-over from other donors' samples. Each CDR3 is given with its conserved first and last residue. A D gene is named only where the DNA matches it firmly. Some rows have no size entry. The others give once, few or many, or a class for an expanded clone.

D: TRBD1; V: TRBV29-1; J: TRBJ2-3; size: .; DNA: TGCAGCGTTGGTAGTAGGGGGCGCCTAGATACGCAGTATTTT; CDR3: CSVGSRGRLDTQYF
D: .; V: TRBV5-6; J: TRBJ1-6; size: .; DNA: TGTGCCAGCAGCCGCTCCGGTACGGCCAAAAATTCACCCCTCCACTTT; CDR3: CASSRSGTAKNSPLHF
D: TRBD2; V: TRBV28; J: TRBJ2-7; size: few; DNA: TGTGCCAGCAGTCTGGGGGGGATAAAGTCCTACGAGCAGTACTTC; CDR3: CASSLGGIKSYEQYF
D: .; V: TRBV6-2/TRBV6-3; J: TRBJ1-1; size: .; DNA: TGTGCCAGCAGAGAACAGGGAGGCACTGAAGCTTTCTTT; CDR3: CASREQGGTEAFF
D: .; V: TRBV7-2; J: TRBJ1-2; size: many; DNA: TGTGCCAGCAGACCCCAGTTAGACCCTAACTATGGCTACACCTTC; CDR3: CASRPQLDPNYGYTF
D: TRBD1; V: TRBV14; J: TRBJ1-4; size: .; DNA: TGTGCCAGCAGCCCGACAGGGTTTGTGGATGAAAAACTGTTTTTT; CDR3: CASSPTGFVDEKLFF
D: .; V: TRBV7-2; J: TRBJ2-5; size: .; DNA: TGTGCCAGCAGCCGAAGACTGGACCAAGAGACCCAGTACTTC; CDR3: CASSRRLDQETQYF
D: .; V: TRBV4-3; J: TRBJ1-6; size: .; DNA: TGCGCCAGCAGCCCCGGTGAAGGGAGGGATTCACCCCTCCACTTT; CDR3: CASSPGEGRDSPLHF
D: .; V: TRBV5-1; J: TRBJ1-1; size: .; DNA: TGCGCCAGCAGCCGCGAAAGGGGCGGAGACACTGAAGCTTTCTTT; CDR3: CASSRERGGDTEAFF
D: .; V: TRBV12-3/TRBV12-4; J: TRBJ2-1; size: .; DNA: TGTGCCAGCAGTGGGGGCCGTGACAGCAATGAGCAGTTCTTC; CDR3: CASSGGRDSNEQFF
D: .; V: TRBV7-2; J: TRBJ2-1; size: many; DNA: TGTGCCAGCAGCTTCCTCGGCTATGAACAGTTCTTC; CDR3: CASSFLGYEQFF
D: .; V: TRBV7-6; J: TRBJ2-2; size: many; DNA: TGTGCCAGCAGCCGGGCCGAATGGAGAACGGGGGAGAGTGGGGAGCTGTTTTTT; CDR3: CASSRAEWRTGESGELFF